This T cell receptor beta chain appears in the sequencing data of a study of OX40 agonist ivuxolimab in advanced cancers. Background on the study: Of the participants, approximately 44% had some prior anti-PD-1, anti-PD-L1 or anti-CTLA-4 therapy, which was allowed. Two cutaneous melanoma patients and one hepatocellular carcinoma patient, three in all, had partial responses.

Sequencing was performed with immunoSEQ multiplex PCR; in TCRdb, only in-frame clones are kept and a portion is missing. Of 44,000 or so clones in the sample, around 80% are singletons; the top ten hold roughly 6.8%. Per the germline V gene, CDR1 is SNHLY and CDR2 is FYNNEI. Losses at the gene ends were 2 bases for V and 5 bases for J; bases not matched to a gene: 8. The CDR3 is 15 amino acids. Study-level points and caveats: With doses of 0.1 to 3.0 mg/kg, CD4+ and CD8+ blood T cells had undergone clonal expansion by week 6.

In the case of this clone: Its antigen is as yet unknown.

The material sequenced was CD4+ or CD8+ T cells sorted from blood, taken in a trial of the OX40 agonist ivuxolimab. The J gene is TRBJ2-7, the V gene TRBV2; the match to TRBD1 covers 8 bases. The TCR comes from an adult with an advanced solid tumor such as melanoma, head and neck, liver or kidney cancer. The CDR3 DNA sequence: TGTGCCAGCAGTGAATACAGGGGGGCTAAGGACGAGCAGTACTTC. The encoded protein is CASSEYRGAKDEQYF.